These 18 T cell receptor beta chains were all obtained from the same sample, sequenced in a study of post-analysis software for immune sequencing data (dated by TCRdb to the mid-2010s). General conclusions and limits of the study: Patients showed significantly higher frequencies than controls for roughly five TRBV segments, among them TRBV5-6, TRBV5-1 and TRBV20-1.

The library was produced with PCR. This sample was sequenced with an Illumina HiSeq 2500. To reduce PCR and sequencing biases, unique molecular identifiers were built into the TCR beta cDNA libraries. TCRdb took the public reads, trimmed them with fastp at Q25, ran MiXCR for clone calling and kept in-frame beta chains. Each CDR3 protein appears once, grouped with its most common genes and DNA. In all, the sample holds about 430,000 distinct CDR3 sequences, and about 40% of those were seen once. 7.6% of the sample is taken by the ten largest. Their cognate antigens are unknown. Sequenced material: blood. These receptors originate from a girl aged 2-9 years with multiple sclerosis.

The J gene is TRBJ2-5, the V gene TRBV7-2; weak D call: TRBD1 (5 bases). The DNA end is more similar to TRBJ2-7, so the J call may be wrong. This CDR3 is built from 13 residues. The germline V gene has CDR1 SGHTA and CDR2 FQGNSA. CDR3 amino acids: CASSWRSDSEQYF. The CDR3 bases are TGTGCCAGCAGCTGGAGATCCGACAGCGAGCAGTACTTC.

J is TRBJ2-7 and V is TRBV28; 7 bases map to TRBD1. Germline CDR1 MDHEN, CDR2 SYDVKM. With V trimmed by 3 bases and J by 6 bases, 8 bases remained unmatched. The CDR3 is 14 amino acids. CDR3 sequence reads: CASSLDYRGTEQYF. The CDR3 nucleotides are TGTGCCAGCAGTTTGGATTACAGGGGCACCGAGCAGTACTTC. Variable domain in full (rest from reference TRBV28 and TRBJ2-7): DVKVTQSSRYLVKRTGEKVFLECVQDMDHENMFWYRQDPGLGLRLIYFSYDVKMKEKGDIPEGYSVSREKKERFSLILESASTNQTSMYLCASSLDYRGTEQYFGPGTRLTVT.

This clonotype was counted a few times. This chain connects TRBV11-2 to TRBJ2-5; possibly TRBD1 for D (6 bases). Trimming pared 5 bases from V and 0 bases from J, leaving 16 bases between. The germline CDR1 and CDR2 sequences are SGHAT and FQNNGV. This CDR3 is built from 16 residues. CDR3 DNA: TGTGCCAGCAGCCTCGGACAGACCTCATACCAAGAGACCCAGTACTTC. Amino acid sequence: CASSLGQTSYQETQYF.

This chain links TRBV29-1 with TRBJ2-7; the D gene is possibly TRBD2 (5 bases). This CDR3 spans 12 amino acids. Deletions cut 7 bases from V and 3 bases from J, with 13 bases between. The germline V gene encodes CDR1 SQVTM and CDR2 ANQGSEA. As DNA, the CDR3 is TGCAGCGCGTCCTATAGCGTCTACGAGCAGTACTTC. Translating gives CSASYSVYEQYF.

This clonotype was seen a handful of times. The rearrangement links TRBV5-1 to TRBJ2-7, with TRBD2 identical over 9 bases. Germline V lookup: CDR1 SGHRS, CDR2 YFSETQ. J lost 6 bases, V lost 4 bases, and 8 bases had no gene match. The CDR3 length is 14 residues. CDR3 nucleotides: TGCGCCAGCAGCGGGGTAGCGGGAGTACGCGAGCAGTACTTC. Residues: CASSGVAGVREQYF.

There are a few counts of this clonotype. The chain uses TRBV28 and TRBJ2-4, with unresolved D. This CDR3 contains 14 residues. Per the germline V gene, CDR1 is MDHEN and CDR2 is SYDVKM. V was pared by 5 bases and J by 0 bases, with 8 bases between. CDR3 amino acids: CASSPRLAKNIQYF. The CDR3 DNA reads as TGTGCCAGCAGTCCAAGGCTAGCCAAAAACATTCAGTACTTC.

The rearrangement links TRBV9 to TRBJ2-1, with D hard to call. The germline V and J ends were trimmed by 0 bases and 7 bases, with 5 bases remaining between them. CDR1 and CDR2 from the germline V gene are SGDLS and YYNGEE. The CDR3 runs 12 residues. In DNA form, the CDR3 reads TGTGCCAGCAGCGTAGGAGAGAATGAGCAGTTCTTC. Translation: CASSVGENEQFF.

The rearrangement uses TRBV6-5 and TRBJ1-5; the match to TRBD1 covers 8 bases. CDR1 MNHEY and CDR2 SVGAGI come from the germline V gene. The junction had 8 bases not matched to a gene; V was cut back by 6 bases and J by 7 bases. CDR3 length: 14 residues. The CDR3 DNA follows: TGTGCCAGCAGGCAAAGGACAGGGAGCCAGCCCCAGCATTTT. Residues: CASRQRTGSQPQHF.

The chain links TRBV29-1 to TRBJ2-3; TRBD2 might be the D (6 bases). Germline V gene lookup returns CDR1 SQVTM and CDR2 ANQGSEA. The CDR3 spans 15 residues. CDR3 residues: CSGAEASVGTDTQYF. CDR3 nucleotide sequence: TGCAGTGGGGCCGAGGCTAGCGTTGGCACAGATACGCAGTATTTT.

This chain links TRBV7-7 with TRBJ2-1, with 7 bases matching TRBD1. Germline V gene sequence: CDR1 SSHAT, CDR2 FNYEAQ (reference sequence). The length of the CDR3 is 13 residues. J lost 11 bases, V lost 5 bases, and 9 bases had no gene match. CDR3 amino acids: CASSPPDRAQQFF. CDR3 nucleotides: TGTGCCAGCAGCCCCCCCGACAGGGCTCAGCAGTTCTTC.

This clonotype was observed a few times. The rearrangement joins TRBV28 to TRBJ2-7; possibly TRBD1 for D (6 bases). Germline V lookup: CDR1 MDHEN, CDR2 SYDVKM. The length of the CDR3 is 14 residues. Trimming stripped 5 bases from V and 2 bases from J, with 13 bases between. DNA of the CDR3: TGTGCCAGCAGTCTAGGACAGTTCCCCTACGAGCAGTACTTC. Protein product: CASSLGQFPYEQYF.

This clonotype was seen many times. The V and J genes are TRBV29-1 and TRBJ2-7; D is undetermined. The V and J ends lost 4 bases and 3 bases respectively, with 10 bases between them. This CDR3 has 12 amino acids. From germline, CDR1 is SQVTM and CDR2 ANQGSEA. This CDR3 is CSVVVGIYEQYF. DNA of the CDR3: TGCAGCGTTGTGGTAGGGATCTACGAGCAGTACTTC.

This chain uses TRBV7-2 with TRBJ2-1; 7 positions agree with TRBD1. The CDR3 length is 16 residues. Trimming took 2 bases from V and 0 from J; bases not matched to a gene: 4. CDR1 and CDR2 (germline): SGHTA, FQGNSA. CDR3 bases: TGTGCCAGCAGCTTATTTGGGACAGCCTCCTACAATGAGCAGTTCTTC. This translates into CASSLFGTASYNEQFF.

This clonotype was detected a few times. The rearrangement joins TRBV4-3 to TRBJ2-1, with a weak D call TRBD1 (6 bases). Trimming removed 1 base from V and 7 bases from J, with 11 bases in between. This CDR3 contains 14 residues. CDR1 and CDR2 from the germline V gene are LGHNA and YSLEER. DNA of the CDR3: TGCGCCAGCAGCCAAGTGGGCAGGGGAAATGAGCAGTTCTTC. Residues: CASSQVGRGNEQFF.

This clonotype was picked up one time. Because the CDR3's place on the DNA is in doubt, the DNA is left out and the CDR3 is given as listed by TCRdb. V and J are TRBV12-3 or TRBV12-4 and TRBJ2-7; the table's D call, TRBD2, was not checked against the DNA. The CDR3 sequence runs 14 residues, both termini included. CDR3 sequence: CASSSSRVAYEQYF.

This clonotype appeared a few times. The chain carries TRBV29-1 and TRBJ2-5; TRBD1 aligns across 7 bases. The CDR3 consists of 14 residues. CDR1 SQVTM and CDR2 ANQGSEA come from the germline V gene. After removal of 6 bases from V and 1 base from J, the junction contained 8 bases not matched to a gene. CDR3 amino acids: CSVGAGTVQETQYF. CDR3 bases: TGCAGCGTAGGCGCCGGGACAGTCCAAGAGACCCAGTACTTC.

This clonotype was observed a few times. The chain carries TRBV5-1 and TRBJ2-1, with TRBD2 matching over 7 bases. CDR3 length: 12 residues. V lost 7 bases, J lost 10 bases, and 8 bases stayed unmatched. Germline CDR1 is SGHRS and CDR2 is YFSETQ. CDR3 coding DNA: TGCGCCAGCGGAACTAGCGCCACGGAGCAGTTCTTC. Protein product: CASGTSATEQFF.

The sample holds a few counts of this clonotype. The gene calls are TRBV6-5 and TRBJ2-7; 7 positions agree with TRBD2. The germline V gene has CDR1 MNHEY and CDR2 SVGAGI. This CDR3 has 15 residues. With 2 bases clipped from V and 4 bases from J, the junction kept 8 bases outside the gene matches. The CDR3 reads CASSYRGTTYYEQYF. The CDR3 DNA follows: TGTGCCAGCAGTTACCGCGGGACTACTTATTACGAGCAGTACTTC.